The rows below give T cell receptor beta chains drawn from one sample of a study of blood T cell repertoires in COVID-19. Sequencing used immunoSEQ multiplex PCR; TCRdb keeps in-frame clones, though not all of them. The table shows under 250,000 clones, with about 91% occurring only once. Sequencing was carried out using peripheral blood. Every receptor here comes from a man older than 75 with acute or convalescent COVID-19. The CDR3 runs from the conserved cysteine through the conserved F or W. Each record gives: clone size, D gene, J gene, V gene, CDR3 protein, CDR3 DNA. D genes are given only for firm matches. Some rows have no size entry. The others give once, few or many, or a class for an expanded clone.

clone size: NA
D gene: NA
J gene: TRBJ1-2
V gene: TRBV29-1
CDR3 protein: CSVGSTGPGYTF
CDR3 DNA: TGCAGCGTTGGCTCGACAGGTCCTGGCTACACCTTC

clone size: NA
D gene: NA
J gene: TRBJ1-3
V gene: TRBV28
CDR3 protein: CASSTPDTIYF
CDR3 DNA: TGTGCCAGCAGTACTCCGGACACCATATATTTT

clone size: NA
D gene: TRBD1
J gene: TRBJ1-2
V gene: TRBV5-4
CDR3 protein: CASSLDRGYTF
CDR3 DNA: TGTGCCAGCAGTTTGGACAGGGGCTACACCTTC

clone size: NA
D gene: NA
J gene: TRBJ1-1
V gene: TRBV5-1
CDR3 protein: CASSLDGQLMNTEAFF
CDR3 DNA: TGCGCCAGCAGCTTGGACGGACAACTTATGAACACTGAAGCTTTCTTT

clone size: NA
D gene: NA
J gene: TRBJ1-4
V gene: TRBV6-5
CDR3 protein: CASRSTGNEKLFF
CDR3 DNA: TGTGCCAGCAGATCTACAGGGAATGAAAAACTGTTTTTT

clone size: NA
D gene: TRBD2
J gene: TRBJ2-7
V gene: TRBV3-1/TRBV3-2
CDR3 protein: CASSQYFSGGAYEQYF
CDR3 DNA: TGTGCCAGCAGCCAATACTTTAGCGGGGGGGCCTACGAGCAGTACTTC

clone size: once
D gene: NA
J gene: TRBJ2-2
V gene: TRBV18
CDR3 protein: CASSPNGPGELFF
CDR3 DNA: TGTGCCAGCTCACCCAATGGGCCCGGGGAGCTGTTTTTT

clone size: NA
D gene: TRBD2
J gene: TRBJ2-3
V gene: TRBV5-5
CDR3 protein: CASTLGRAGAPDTQYF
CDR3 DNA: TGTGCCAGCACCTTGGGAAGGGCGGGAGCCCCAGATACGCAGTATTTT

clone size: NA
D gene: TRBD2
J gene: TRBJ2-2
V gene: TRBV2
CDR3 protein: CASSGTSGDTGELFF
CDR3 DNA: TGTGCCAGCAGCGGGACTAGCGGGGACACCGGGGAGCTGTTTTTT

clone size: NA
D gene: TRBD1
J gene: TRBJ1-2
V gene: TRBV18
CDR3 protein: CASSQPGQGANGYTF
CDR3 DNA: TGTGCCAGCTCACAACCGGGACAGGGGGCTAACGGCTACACCTTC

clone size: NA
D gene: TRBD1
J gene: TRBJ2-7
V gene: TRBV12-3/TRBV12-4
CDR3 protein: CASKLQGTYEQYF
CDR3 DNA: TGTGCCAGCAAGTTACAGGGGACCTACGAGCAGTACTTC

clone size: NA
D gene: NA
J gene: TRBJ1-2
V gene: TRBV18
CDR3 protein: CASSPPSAGGASGGYTF
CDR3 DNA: TGTGCCAGCTCACCACCCAGTGCGGGGGGCGCTTCAGGGGGCTACACCTTC

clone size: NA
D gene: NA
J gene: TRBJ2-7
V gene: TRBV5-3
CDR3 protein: CARSLAGMPAAGNEQYF
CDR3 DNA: TGTGCCAGAAGCTTGGCCGGAATGCCGGCGGCCGGGAACGAGCAGTACTTC

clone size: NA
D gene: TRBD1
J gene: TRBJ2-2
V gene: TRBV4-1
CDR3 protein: CASSPRGITDTGELFF
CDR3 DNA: TGCGCCAGCAGCCCCAGGGGGATCACGGACACCGGGGAGCTGTTTTTT

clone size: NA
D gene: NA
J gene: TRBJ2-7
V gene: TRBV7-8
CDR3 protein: CASSLVRPLDGEQYF
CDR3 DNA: TGTGCCAGCAGCTTAGTGAGACCACTAGATGGGGAGCAGTACTTC

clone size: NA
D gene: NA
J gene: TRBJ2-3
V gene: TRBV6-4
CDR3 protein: CASSDEGVGTDTQYF
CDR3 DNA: TGTGCCAGCAGTGACGAGGGAGTGGGCACAGATACGCAGTATTTT

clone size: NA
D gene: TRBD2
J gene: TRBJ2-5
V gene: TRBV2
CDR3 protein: CASGGEGKSQETQYF
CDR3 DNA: TGTGCCAGCGGGGGGGAGGGTAAATCCCAAGAGACCCAGTACTTC

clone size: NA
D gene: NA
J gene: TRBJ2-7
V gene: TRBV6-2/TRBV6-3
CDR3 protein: CASSYAGAPEQYF
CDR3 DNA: TGTGCCAGCAGTTACGCGGGGGCTCCCGAGCAGTACTTC

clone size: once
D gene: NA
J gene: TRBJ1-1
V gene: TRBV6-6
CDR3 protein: CASSYKGLMNTEAFF
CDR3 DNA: TGTGCCAGCAGTTACAAGGGGTTAATGAACACTGAAGCTTTCTTT

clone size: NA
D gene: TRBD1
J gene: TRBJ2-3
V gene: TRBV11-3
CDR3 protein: CASSFQGASTDTQYF
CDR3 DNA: TGTGCCAGCAGCTTTCAGGGGGCGAGCACAGATACGCAGTATTTT

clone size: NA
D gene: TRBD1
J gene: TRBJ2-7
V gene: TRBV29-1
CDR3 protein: CSVEDTGQASSYEQYF
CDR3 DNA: TGCAGCGTTGAGGATACGGGACAGGCGAGCTCCTACGAGCAGTACTTC

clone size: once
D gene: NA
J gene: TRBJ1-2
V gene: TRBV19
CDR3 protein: CASPVNYGYTF
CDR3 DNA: TGTGCGAGTCCCGTAAACTATGGCTACACCTTC

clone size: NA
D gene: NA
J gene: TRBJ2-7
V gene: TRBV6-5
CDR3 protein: CASSYGPTGTYEQYF
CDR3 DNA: TGTGCCAGCAGTTACGGACCCACAGGTACCTACGAGCAGTACTTC

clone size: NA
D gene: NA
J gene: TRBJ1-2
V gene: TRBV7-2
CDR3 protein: CASSTPRGNDGYTF
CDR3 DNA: TGTGCCAGCAGTACCCCTAGGGGAAACGATGGCTACACCTTC

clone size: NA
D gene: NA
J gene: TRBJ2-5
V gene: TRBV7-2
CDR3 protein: CASSLAGQKETQYF
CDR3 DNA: TGTGCCAGCAGCTTAGCCGGTCAAAAAGAGACCCAGTACTTC

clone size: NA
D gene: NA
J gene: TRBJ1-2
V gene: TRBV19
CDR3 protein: CASSIQGSNYGYTF
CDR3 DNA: TGTGCCAGTAGTATCCAGGGGTCAAACTATGGCTACACCTTC

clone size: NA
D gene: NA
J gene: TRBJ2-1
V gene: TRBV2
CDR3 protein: CASSVSDFSEQFF
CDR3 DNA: TGTGCCAGCAGTGTTAGTGACTTCAGTGAGCAGTTCTTC

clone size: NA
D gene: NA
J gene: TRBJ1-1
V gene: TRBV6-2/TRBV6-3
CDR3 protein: CASSDNRARTEAFF
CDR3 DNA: TGTGCCAGCAGTGACAACAGGGCAAGGACTGAAGCTTTCTTT

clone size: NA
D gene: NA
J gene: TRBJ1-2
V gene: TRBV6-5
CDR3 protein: CASSYSTRGRGSYTF
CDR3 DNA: TGTGCCAGCAGTTACTCGACTCGGGGGAGGGGTAGCTACACCTTC

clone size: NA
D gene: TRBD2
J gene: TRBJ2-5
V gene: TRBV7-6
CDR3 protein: CASSSPGGGPQETQYF
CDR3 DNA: TGTGCCAGCAGCTCGCCTGGGGGGGGACCACAAGAGACCCAGTACTTC

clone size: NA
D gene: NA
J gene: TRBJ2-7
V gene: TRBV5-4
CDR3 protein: CASPYPDGSYEQYF
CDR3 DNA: TGTGCCAGCCCCTACCCCGACGGGTCCTACGAGCAGTACTTC

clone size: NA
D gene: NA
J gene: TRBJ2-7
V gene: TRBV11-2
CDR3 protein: CASSLGGRTYEQYF
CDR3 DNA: TGTGCCAGCAGCTTAGGGGGGCGAACCTACGAGCAGTACTTC

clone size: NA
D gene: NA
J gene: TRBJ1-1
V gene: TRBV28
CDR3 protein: CASSFVRSEAFF
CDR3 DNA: TGTGCCAGCAGTTTTGTCCGGAGTGAAGCTTTCTTT

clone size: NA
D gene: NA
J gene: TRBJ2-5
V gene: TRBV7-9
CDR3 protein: CASSLGQYLQETQYF
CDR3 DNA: TGTGCCAGCAGCTTAGGACAGTACCTCCAAGAGACCCAGTACTTC

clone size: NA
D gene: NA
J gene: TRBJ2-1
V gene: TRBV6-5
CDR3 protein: CASGYSSYNEQFF
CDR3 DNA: TGTGCCAGCGGATACAGCTCCTACAATGAGCAGTTCTTC

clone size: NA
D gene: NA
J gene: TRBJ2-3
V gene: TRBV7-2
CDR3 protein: CASSLGGQIPTDTQYF
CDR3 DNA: TGTGCCAGCAGCTTAGGTGGGCAGATCCCCACAGATACGCAGTATTTT

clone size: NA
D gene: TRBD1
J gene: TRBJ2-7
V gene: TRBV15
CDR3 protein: CATSFDTGGGQYF
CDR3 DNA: TGTGCCACCAGCTTTGACACAGGGGGCGGGCAGTACTTC